These 26 T cell receptor beta chains originate from one sample sequenced in a study of blood T cell repertoires in COVID-19. Clones were sequenced by immunoSEQ multiplex PCR, and TCRdb holds only the in-frame ones, with some missing. The sample lists some 40,000 clones, around 86% seen once, with 35% to 55% in the top ten. Sequences were obtained from peripheral blood. These receptor sequences come from an elderly woman with acute or convalescent COVID-19.

Here the CDR3 DNA reads TGTGCCAGCAGCTTAATTGAGGGATTAGGGACTGAAGCTTTCTTT. This sequence encodes CASSLIEGLGTEAFF. The genes are TRBV7-9 and TRBJ1-1, with D unclear. The germline CDR1 and CDR2 sequences are SEHNR and FQNEAQ (reference sequence). Trimming left V 2 bases short and J 5 bases short, with 15 bases between. The CDR3 consists of 15 residues.

The chain has TRBV11-2 and TRBJ1-2; TRBD1 agrees at 7 bases. Germline CDR1 SGHAT, CDR2 FQNNGV. V was pared by 3 bases and J by 6 bases, with 10 bases of the junction left unmatched. CDR3 size: 15 residues. CDR3 amino acids: CASSFGDPRGDGYTF. CDR3 nucleotides: TGTGCCAGCAGCTTCGGGGACCCCAGGGGGGATGGCTACACCTTC.

For this clone: Other DNA sequences in this specimen translate into the identical CDR3. The CDR3 nucleotides read TGTGCCAGCAGCTTAACAGGGGCAACTAATGAAAAACTGTTTTTT. Protein: CASSLTGATNEKLFF. The chain joins TRBV7-9 to TRBJ1-4; TRBD1 matches 7 bases. V lost 2 bases, J lost 0 bases, and 0 bases stayed unmatched. CDR3 size: 15 residues. Germline CDR1 is SEHNR and CDR2 is FQNEAQ (reference sequence).

The rearrangement links TRBV5-1 to TRBJ2-1; 12 bases line up with TRBD2. The CDR3 contains 19 residues. V gave up 7 bases and J gave up 1 base; unmatched junction bases: 15. Germline assignment: CDR1 SGHRS and CDR2 YFSETQ. The DNA of the CDR3 is TGCGCCAGCTCCTTGGGGCTAGCGGGGGGGGTGAGTTCCTACAATGAGCAGTTCTTC. This encodes CASSLGLAGGVSSYNEQFF.

The chain is built from TRBV9 and TRBJ2-3; 8 bases agree with TRBD2. The CDR3 spans 15 residues. Germline V gives CDR1 SGDLS, CDR2 YYNGEE. V dropped 7 bases and J dropped 0; count of bases not matched to a gene: 7. The chain's CDR3 is CASGSRGGSTDTQYF. CDR3 bases: TGTGCCAGCGGGTCTCGGGGGGGGAGCACAGATACGCAGTATTTT.

The chain combines TRBV7-2 with TRBJ2-3, with TRBD2 matching 10 bases. The CDR3 is made up of 15 amino acids. V dropped 5 bases and J dropped 2; count of bases not matched to a gene: 4. Per germline, CDR1 SGHTA and CDR2 FQGNSA. CDR3 amino acids: CASSPTSGVTDTQYF. CDR3 nucleotides: TGTGCCAGCAGCCCTACTAGCGGGGTCACAGATACGCAGTATTTT.

This chain links TRBV6-5 with TRBJ2-3; D is possibly TRBD2 (6 bases). CDR1 is MNHEY and CDR2 is SVGAGI in the germline V gene. The CDR3 consists of 15 residues. Trimming pared 5 bases from V and 2 bases from J, leaving 14 bases between. CDR3 region: CASSRGTVYTDTQYF. The CDR3 DNA reads TGTGCCAGCAGTCGGGGGACTGTCTACACAGATACGCAGTATTTT.

J is TRBJ1-4 and V is TRBV6-6, with a possible D match to TRBD1 (6 bases). Trimming took 0 bases from V and 6 from J, leaving 11 bases between them. The germline gives CDR1 MNHNY, CDR2 SVGAGI (reference sequence). This CDR3 is 15 amino acids long. This chain's CDR3 is CASSYSGANDEKLFF. The DNA for the CDR3 is TGTGCCAGCAGTTACTCGGGGGCTAACGATGAAAAACTGTTTTTT.

This clone appeared once. The V gene is TRBV28, the J gene TRBJ2-5; 9 nucleotides match TRBD2. Germline CDR1 MDHEN, CDR2 SYDVKM. V lost 7 bases to trimming and J lost 9 bases; unmatched junction nucleotides: 18. The length of the CDR3 is 16 residues. The CDR3 here is CASTPGGLARFESQYF. The CDR3 DNA reads TGTGCCAGCACCCCTGGGGGACTAGCCAGGTTTGAGTCCCAGTACTTC.

The chain carries TRBV5-1 and TRBJ1-1, with D possibly TRBD1 on 5 matching bases. Germline V gene lookup returns CDR1 SGHRS and CDR2 YFSETQ. The CDR3 has 15 amino acids. The germline V and J ends were trimmed by 1 base and 0 bases, with 10 bases remaining between them. For the CDR3, the DNA is TGCGCCAGCAGCTTGACAGGCCCTATGAACACTGAAGCTTTCTTT. Translated, it gives CASSLTGPMNTEAFF.

The rearrangement uses TRBV28 and TRBJ1-2; 7 bases are shared with TRBD1. J gave up 8 bases and V 6 bases, and 9 bases lay outside the gene matches. The CDR3 is 13 residues long. Per the germline V gene, CDR1 is MDHEN and CDR2 is SYDVKM. Written as DNA, the CDR3 is TGTGCCAGCAGGCGAGACAGGGTGGGAGGCTACACCTTC. The encoded protein is CASRRDRVGGYTF.

This chain uses TRBV7-9 with TRBJ2-1; 14 nucleotides line up with TRBD2. With 5 bases clipped from V and 0 bases from J, the junction kept 9 bases outside the gene matches. CDR1 and CDR2 from the germline V gene are SEHNR and FQNEAQ (reference sequence). There are 19 residues in the CDR3. The CDR3 nucleotides read TGTGCCAGCAGCGCCAGACTAGCGGGGGGGACGAGCTCCTACAATGAGCAGTTCTTC. It specifies CASSARLAGGTSSYNEQFF. Full variable domain (missing parts from reference TRBV7-9 and TRBJ2-1): DTGVSQNPRHKITKRGQNVTFRCDPISEHNRLYWYRQTLGQGPEFLTYFQNEAQLEKSRLLSDRFSAERPKGSFSTLEIQRTEQGDSAMYLCASSARLAGGTSSYNEQFFGPGTRLTVL.

The chain has TRBV5-6 and TRBJ1-2; a possible D gene is TRBD1 (5 bases). This CDR3 is 13 amino acids long. Germline loops: CDR1 SGHDT, CDR2 YYEEEE. Trimming left V 0 bases short and J 2 bases short, with 5 bases between. CDR3 bases: TGTGCCAGCAGCTTGGCAGGGAACTATGGCTACACCTTC. The encoded protein is CASSLAGNYGYTF.

This clone was detected only a few times. The V and J genes are TRBV27 and TRBJ1-2; tentative D call: TRBD1 (5 bases). CDR1 is MNHEY, CDR2 SMNVEV, per germline (reference sequence). The CDR3 is 15 amino acids. V was trimmed by 4 bases and J by 6 bases, leaving 18 bases between them. The CDR3, as DNA: TGTGCCAGCAGTTACCGTCAGGGAACCGTAGATGGCTACACCTTC. Translating it yields CASSYRQGTVDGYTF.

The CDR3 loop is CASSLQGSDTQYF. The CDR3 DNA reads as TGTGCCAGCAGCCTACAGGGTTCAGATACGCAGTATTTT. This chain connects TRBV5-4 to TRBJ2-3; weak D call: TRBD1 (6 bases). Germline lookup yields CDR1 SGHNT and CDR2 YYREEE (reference sequence). V lost 4 bases and J 4 bases, leaving 10 bases between the germline ends. The CDR3 is 13 amino acids.

This rearrangement joins TRBV5-5 to TRBJ2-6; no clear D gene. V lost 4 bases to trimming and J lost 0 bases, with 5 bases between them. Germline loops: CDR1 SGHKS, CDR2 YYEKEE (reference sequence). This CDR3 comprises 14 residues. The CDR3 spells CASSPSSGANVLTF. CDR3 sequence (DNA): TGTGCCAGCAGCCCTTCCTCTGGGGCCAACGTCCTGACTTTC.

This rearrangement joins TRBV6-5 to TRBJ2-7; 12 bases agree with TRBD2. After removal of 6 bases from V and 2 bases from J, the junction contained 5 bases not matched to a gene. Germline V gene sequence: CDR1 MNHEY, CDR2 SVGAGI. CDR3 size: 15 residues. CDR3 residues: CASRVWTSGTYEQYF. As DNA, the CDR3 is TGTGCCAGCAGGGTATGGACTAGCGGGACCTACGAGCAGTACTTC.

The chain combines TRBV9 with TRBJ1-4; D uncertain. Per the germline V gene, CDR1 is SGDLS and CDR2 is YYNGEE. This CDR3 has 14 residues. V was clipped by 3 bases and J by 0 bases, with 6 bases between them. The CDR3 DNA follows: TGTGCCAGCAGCGCGACAACAACTAATGAAAAACTGTTTTTT. Protein sequence: CASSATTTNEKLFF.

The chain recombines TRBV28 with TRBJ1-1; D remains unclear. V lost 3 bases and J 2 bases, leaving 7 bases between the germline ends. The CDR3 runs to 13 residues. Germline V gene data show CDR1 as MDHEN and CDR2 as SYDVKM. The CDR3 protein is CASSLRINTEAFF. DNA of the CDR3: TGTGCCAGCAGTTTGAGGATTAACACTGAAGCTTTCTTT.

The V gene is TRBV19, the J gene TRBJ1-5; D is possibly TRBD1 (6 bases). This CDR3 region has 17 residues. The V gene lost 5 bases and the J gene lost 2 bases, with 19 bases spanning the gap. Germline CDR1 LNHDA, CDR2 SQIVND (reference sequence). CDR3 region: CASSPSPQGMGNQPQHF. The CDR3, as DNA: TGTGCCAGTAGTCCCTCCCCCCAGGGGATGGGCAATCAGCCCCAGCATTTT.

This clone was seen once. The rearrangement links TRBV28 to TRBJ2-2; D could derive from TRBD1 or TRBD2 (6 bases each). CDR1 is MDHEN, CDR2 SYDVKM, per germline. CDR3 size: 14 residues. V was trimmed by 6 bases and J by 9 bases, leaving 17 bases between them. The CDR3 nucleotides read TGTGCCAGCAGATTACAGGGAGGACACCGGGAGCTGTTTTTT. The encoded protein is CASRLQGGHRELFF.

In this sample, this clone turned up once. The V call is TRBV14, the J call TRBJ1-1, with D maybe TRBD1 (6 bases). Germline V lookup: CDR1 SGHDN, CDR2 FVKESK. CDR3 size: 14 residues. V was shortened by 1 base and J by 9 bases, with 15 bases between the two germline ends. CDR3 in amino acids: CASSQARTGLKAFF. In DNA form, the CDR3 reads TGTGCCAGCAGCCAAGCCCGAACAGGGTTGAAAGCTTTCTTT.

This clone showed up just once. V gene TRBV4-1 combines with J gene TRBJ1-5, with 7 nucleotides matching TRBD1. Germline lookup yields CDR1 MGHRA and CDR2 YSYEKL. This CDR3 spans 20 amino acids. The J segment lost 1 base and the V segment lost 1 base, leaving 16 bases of the junction unmatched. The CDR3 region has the DNA TGCGCCAGCAGCCAAGGAGCCCGAACAAACAGGGGAACGAGCAATCAGCCCCAGCATTTT. This gives the protein CASSQGARTNRGTSNQPQHF.

DNA of the CDR3: TGTGCCAGCAGCCCGGACAGTTCTAACTATGGCTACACCTTC. It is translated as CASSPDSSNYGYTF. This sequence joins TRBV6-2 or TRBV6-3 and TRBJ1-2, with a possible D match to TRBD1 (6 bases). This CDR3 is built from 14 residues. Germline values: CDR1 MNHEY, CDR2 SVGEGT. Trimming took off 6 bases at V and 0 bases at J, with 11 bases between the two ends.

The J gene is TRBJ1-4, the V gene TRBV7-2; no clear D. Trimming removed 2 bases from V and 0 bases from J, with 7 bases in between. The CDR3 totals 15 residues. Looked up from germline, CDR1 is SGHTA and CDR2 is FQGNSA. The DNA for the CDR3 is TGTGCCAGCAGCTTAACGGTTGCAACTAATGAAAAACTGTTTTTT. This gives the protein CASSLTVATNEKLFF.

This chain connects TRBV2 to TRBJ2-7; D is perhaps TRBD2 (6 bases). V dropped 4 bases and J dropped 2 bases, with 15 bases sitting between them. This CDR3 has 15 residues. Germline CDR1 SNHLY, CDR2 FYNNEI. CDR3 nucleotides: TGTGCCAGCAGTGGATCCGGGACTCCACCCTACGAGCAGTACTTC. Amino acids: CASSGSGTPPYEQYF.